This T cell receptor (beta chain) stems from a study of shared clonotypes between healthy human individuals. Study-wide context: Per-donor plates numbered three CD4 naive, three CD4 memory, two CD8 naive and one CD8 memory.

The CDR3 totals 16 residues. CDR1 is KGHSY, CDR2 FQNENV, per germline. Trimming cost V 4 bases and J 9 bases; bases outside gene matches: 8. Generated by immunoSEQ multiplex PCR, the TCRdb table keeps only in-frame clones and is missing some. The sample carries under 550,000 clones, about 95% recorded once. This clone was counted once. The receptor was derived from a woman between 25 and 40 years old in good health. The sample was naive CD4+ T cells sorted from blood. Sample subset: CD45RA+ positively selected. This chain connects TRBV16 to TRBJ1-6, with 11 positions matching TRBD1. CDR3 nucleotides: TGTGCCAGCAGCCCCTTCGGACAGGGGGCGGGTTCACCCCTCCACTTT. Translation: CASSPFGQGAGSPLHF.